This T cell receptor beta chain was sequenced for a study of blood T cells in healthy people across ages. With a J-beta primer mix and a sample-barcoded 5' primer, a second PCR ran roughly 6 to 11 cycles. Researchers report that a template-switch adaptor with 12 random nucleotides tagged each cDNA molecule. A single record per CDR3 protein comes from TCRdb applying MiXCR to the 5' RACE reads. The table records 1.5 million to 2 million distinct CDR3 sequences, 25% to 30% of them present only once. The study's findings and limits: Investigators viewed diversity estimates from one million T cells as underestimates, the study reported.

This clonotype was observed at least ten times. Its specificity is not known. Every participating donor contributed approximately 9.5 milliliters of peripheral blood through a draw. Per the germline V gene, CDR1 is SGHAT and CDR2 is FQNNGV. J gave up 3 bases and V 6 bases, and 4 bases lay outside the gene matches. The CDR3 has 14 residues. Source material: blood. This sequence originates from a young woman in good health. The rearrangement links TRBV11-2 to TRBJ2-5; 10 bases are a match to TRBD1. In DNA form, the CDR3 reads TGTGCCAGCAGACGGGACAGGGGAGAAGAGACCCAGTACTTC. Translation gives CASRRDRGEETQYF. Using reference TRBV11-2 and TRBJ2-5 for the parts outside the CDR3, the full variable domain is EAGVAQSPRYKIIEKRQSVAFWCNPISGHATLYWYQQILGQGPKLLIQFQNNGVVDDSQLPKDRFSAERLKGVDSTLKIQPAKLEDSAVYLCASRRDRGEETQYFGPGTRLLVL.